This T cell receptor beta chain was observed in a study of blood T cell repertoires in COVID-19. The CDR3 runs 16 residues. With 0 bases clipped from V and 5 bases from J, the junction kept 8 bases outside the gene matches. The germline CDR1 and CDR2 sequences are SGDLS and YYNGEE. Sequenced by immunoSEQ multiplex PCR; TCRdb stores in-frame clones only, minus some. Among about 62,000 clones listed, roughly nine tenths were seen once. Sequenced material: peripheral blood. This TCR derives from a woman aged 60 to 75 with COVID-19, enrolled during active disease. The gene calls are TRBV9 and TRBJ1-1; 9 nucleotides match TRBD1. CDR3 sequence: CASSVGTGDWGTEAFF. The CDR3 DNA follows: TGTGCCAGCAGCGTAGGGACAGGGGATTGGGGGACTGAAGCTTTCTTT.